This TCR beta chain derives from a study of control samples from healthy donors and cancer patients. The repertoire was sequenced with immunoSEQ multiplex PCR; TCRdb's copy has only in-frame clones and lacks some. This sample has about 130,000 clones, with approximately 94% found just once. This clone came up once. This TCR was recovered from a man aged 30 to 45 in good health. Input material: blood.

CDR3 amino acids: CASKPRWQGLNQPQHF. The CDR3 region has the DNA TGTGCCAGTAAGCCCCGATGGCAGGGCCTCAATCAGCCCCAGCATTTT. The rearrangement links TRBV19 to TRBJ1-5, with a possible D match to TRBD1 (5 bases). The germline V gene encodes CDR1 LNHDA and CDR2 SQIVND (reference sequence). The CDR3 is 16 residues long. The V gene lost 7 bases and the J gene lost 3 bases, with 19 bases spanning the gap.